Listed below are T cell receptor beta chains from one sample, sequenced in a study of blood T cell repertoires in COVID-19. The table came from immunoSEQ multiplex PCR; TCRdb's copy has only in-frame clones and leaves some out. The table has approximately 92,000 clones, about 86% seen once. Sequencing was done on a sample of peripheral blood. These receptors originate from a woman aged 55-69 years in a cohort sampled during active or convalescent COVID-19. The CDR3 runs from the conserved cysteine through the conserved F or W. D genes are given only for firm matches. The listing skips clone size in some rows; elsewhere it reads once, few, many or a size class.

TRBJ1-5,TRBD1,.,TRBV10-3,CAISGGTGNQPQHF,TGTGCCATCAGTGGCGGGACAGGCAATCAGCCCCAGCATTTT
TRBJ1-1,TRBD1,.,TRBV15,CATSRPLGQGISEAFF,TGTGCCACCAGCAGACCCCTTGGACAGGGGATTTCTGAAGCTTTCTTT
TRBJ1-6,TRBD1,.,TRBV3-1/TRBV3-2,CASSSFWTGTNSPLHF,TGTGCCAGCAGCTCTTTTTGGACAGGGACTAATTCACCCCTCCACTTT
TRBJ1-1,.,.,TRBV19,CASSIAAGNTEAFF,TGTGCCAGTAGTATAGCGGCAGGGAACACTGAAGCTTTCTTT
TRBJ1-5,.,.,TRBV30,CAWSGQANQPQHF,TGTGCCTGGAGTGGACAGGCTAATCAGCCCCAGCATTTT
TRBJ1-2,.,.,TRBV5-1,CASSPTQGKGTF,TGCGCCAGCAGCCCCACACAGGGTAAAGGCACCTTC
TRBJ2-1,TRBD2,once,TRBV7-9,CASSSSGSGYNEQFF,TGTGCCAGCAGCTCCTCGGGTAGCGGGTACAATGAGCAGTTCTTC
TRBJ2-6,.,.,TRBV28,CASSPRTGKVTGSGANVLTF,TGTGCCAGCAGCCCGAGGACTGGGAAGGTAACCGGCTCTGGGGCCAACGTCCTGACTTTC
TRBJ1-1,.,.,TRBV12-5,CASGLASMNTEAFF,TGTGCTAGTGGTTTGGCTTCTATGAACACTGAAGCTTTCTTT
TRBJ2-3,.,.,TRBV12-3/TRBV12-4,CASRLLSTDTQYF,TGTGCCAGCAGATTGTTAAGCACAGATACGCAGTATTTT
TRBJ2-3,.,.,TRBV5-1,CASTDMRHTDTQYF,TGCGCCAGCACGGATATGCGACACACAGATACGCAGTATTTT
TRBJ1-2,.,.,TRBV27,CASSPSGRGINYGYTF,TGTGCCAGCAGCCCTTCCGGGAGGGGAATTAACTATGGCTACACCTTC
TRBJ1-3,.,.,TRBV11-2,CASSLLSFSSRSSGNTIYF,TGTGCCAGCAGCTTATTAAGTTTTAGCTCGAGGAGCTCTGGAAACACCATATATTTT
TRBJ2-1,TRBD2,.,TRBV5-5,CASSWEVSGRTYNEQFF,TGTGCCAGCAGCTGGGAGGTTAGCGGGAGGACCTACAATGAGCAGTTCTTC
TRBJ2-7,TRBD2,.,TRBV7-2,CASSLAGIREGYEQYF,TGTGCCAGCAGCTTAGCTGGGATTCGGGAGGGGTACGAGCAGTACTTC
TRBJ2-5,TRBD2,.,TRBV10-3,CAISESKGGSTQETQYF,TGTGCCATCAGTGAGTCGAAGGGCGGGAGCACACAAGAGACCCAGTACTTC
TRBJ1-3,.,once,TRBV6-7,CASPRGSSGNTIYF,TGTGCCAGCCCACGCGGGAGCTCTGGAAACACCATATATTTT
TRBJ2-7,TRBD2,few,TRBV20-1,CSASASPSGGAGYEQYF,TGCAGTGCTAGTGCCTCCCCTAGCGGGGGGGCCGGGTACGAGCAGTACTTC